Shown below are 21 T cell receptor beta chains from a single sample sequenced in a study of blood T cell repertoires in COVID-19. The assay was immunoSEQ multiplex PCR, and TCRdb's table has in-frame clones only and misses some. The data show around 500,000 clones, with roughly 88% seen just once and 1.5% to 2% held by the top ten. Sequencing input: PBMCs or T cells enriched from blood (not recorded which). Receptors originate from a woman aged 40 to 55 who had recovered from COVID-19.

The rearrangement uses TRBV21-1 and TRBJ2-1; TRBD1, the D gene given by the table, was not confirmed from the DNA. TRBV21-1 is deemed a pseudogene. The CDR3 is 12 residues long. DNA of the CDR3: TGTGCCAGTGGCAGGGCCTACAATGAGCAGTTCTTC. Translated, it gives CASGRAYNEQFF.

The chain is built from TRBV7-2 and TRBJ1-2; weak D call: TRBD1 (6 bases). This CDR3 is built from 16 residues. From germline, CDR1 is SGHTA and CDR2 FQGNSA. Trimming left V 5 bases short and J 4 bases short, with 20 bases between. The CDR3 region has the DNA TGTGCCAGCAGCGAGGGAAGGGCCAGGGGACGCTATGGCTACACCTTC. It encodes CASSEGRARGRYGYTF.

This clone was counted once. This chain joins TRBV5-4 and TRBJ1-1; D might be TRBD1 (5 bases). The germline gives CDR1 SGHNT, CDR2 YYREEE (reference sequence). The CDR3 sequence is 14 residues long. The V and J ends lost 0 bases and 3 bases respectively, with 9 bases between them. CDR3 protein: CASSLAGGDTEAFF. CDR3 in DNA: TGTGCCAGCAGCTTGGCCGGGGGGGACACTGAAGCTTTCTTT.

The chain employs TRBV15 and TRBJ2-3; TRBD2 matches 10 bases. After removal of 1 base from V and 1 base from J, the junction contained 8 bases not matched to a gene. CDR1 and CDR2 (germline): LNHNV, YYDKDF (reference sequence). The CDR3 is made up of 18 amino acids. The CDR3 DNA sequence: TGTGCCACCAGCAGAGGATGGAGCGGGAGGGTGGGCACAGATACGCAGTATTTT. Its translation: CATSRGWSGRVGTDTQYF.

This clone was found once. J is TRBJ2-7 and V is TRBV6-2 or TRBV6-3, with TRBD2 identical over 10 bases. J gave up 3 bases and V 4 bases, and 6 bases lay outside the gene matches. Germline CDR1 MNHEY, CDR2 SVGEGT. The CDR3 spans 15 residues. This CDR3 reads CASSSPSGRGYEQYF. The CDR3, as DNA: TGTGCCAGCAGTTCCCCTAGCGGGAGAGGCTACGAGCAGTACTTC.

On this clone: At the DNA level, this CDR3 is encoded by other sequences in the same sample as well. The CDR3 loop is CASSLGAYEQYF. CDR3 DNA: TGTGCCAGCTCCCTAGGGGCCTACGAGCAGTACTTC. The chain uses TRBV12-3 or TRBV12-4 and TRBJ2-7; D might be TRBD1 (5 bases). This CDR3 contains 12 residues. V was trimmed by 8 bases and J by 2 bases, leaving 10 bases between them.

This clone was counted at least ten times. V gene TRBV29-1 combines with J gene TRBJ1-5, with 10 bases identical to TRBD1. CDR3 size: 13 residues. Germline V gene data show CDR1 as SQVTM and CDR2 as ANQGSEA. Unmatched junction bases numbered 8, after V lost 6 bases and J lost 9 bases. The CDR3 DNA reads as TGCAGCGTCGGGACAGGGGATGGAGGGCCCCAGCATTTT. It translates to CSVGTGDGGPQHF.

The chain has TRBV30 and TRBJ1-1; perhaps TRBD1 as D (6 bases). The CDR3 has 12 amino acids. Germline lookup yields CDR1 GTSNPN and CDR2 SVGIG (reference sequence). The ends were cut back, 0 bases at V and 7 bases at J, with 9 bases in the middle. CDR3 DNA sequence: TGTGCCTGGAGTGTTCAGGGGTTTGAAGCTTTCTTT. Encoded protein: CAWSVQGFEAFF.

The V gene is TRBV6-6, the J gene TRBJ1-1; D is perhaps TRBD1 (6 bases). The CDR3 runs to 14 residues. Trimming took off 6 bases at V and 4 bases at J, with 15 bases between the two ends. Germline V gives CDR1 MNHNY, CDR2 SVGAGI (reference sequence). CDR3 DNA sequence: TGTGCCAGCAGCCAAACGGCAGGGGTCACTGAAGCTTTCTTT. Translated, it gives CASSQTAGVTEAFF.

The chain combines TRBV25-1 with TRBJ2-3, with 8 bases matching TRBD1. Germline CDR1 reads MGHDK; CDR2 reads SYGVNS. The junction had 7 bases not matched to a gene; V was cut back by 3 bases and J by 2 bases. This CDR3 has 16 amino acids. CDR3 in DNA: TGTGCCAGCAGTGACCCCGGACAGGGCTCCACAGATACGCAGTATTTT. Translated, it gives CASSDPGQGSTDTQYF.

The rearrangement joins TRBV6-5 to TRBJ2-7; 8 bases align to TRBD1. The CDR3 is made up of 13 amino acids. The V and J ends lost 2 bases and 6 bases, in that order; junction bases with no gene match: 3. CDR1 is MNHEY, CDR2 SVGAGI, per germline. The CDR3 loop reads CASSYDTGGEQYF. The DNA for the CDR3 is TGTGCCAGCAGTTACGACACAGGGGGCGAGCAGTACTTC.

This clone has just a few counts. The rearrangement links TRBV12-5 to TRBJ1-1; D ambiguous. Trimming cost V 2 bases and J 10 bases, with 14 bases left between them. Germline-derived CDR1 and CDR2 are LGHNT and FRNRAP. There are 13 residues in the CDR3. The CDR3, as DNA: TGTGCTAGTGGTTTGATCGAGGTAATCCCAGCTTTCTTT. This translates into CASGLIEVIPAFF.

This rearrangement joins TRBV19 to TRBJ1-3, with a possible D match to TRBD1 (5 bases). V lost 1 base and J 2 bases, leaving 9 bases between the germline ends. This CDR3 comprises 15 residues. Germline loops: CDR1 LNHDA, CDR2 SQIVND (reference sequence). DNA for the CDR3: TGTGCCAGTAGTATAGCCAGGGATGCTGGAAACACCATATATTTT. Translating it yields CASSIARDAGNTIYF.

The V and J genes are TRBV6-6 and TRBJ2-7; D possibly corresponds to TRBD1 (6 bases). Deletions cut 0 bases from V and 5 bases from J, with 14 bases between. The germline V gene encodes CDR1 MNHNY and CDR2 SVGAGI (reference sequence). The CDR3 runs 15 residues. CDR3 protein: CASSYSQGPRNEQYF. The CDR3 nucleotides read TGTGCCAGCAGTTACTCCCAGGGGCCGCGGAACGAGCAGTACTTC.

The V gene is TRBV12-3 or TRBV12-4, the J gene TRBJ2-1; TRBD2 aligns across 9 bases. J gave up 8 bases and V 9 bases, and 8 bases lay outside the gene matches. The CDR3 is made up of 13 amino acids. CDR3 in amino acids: CASRTSALDEQFF. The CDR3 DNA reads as TGTGCCAGTCGGACTAGCGCACTGGATGAGCAGTTCTTC.

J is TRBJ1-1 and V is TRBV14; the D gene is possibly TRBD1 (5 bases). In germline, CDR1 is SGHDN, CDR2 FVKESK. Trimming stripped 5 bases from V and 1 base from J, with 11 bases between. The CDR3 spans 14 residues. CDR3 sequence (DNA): TGTGCCAGCAGCTTTCAGGGCCGGAACACTGAAGCTTTCTTT. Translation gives CASSFQGRNTEAFF.

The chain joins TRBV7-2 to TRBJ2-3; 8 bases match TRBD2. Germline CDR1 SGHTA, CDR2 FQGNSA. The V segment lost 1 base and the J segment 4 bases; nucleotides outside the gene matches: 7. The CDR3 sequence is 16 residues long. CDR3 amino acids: CASSLGFSGSSDTQYF. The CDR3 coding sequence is TGTGCCAGCAGCTTAGGTTTCAGCGGGAGCTCAGATACGCAGTATTTT.

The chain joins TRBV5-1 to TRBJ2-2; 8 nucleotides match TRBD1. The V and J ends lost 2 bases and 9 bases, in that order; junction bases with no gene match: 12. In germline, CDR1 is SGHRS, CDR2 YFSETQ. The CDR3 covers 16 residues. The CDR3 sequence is CASSLKIGQGARELFF. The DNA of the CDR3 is TGCGCCAGCAGCTTAAAAATTGGACAGGGTGCCAGGGAGCTGTTTTTT.

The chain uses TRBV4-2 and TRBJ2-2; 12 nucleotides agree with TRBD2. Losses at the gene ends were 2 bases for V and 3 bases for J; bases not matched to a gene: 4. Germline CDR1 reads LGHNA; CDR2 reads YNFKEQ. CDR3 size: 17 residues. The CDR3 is CASSQRLAGADTGELFF. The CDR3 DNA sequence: TGTGCCAGCAGCCAAAGACTAGCGGGAGCCGACACCGGGGAGCTGTTTTTT.

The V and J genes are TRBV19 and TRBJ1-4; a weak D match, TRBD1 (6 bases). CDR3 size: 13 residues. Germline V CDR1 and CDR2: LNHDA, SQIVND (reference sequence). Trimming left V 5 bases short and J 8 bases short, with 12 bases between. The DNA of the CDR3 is TGTGCCAGTAGTTCGGGACATCTCGAAAAACTGTTTTTT. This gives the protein CASSSGHLEKLFF.

The CDR3 region is CASSLAGGAEAFF. DNA of the CDR3: TGTGCCAGCAGCTTGGCCGGGGGGGCTGAAGCTTTCTTT. The V and J genes are TRBV5-6 and TRBJ1-1, with D maybe TRBD1 (5 bases). The CDR3 loop spans 13 amino acids. V was cut by 0 bases and J by 6 bases, with 9 bases left in between. Germline CDR1 and CDR2: SGHDT and YYEEEE.